This TCR beta chain was retrieved from a study of T cells in women clearing cervical HPV infection. As for the study in general: Case blood drawn at lesion detection; control blood after infection cleared. Whole-study results and caveats: Unknown T-cell numbers per sample may underlie the richness differences.

CDR1 is PRHDT, CDR2 FYEKMQ, per germline (reference sequence). This CDR3 is built from 15 residues. All participants had a single incident cervical HPV16 infection, and prevalent HPV16 infections were excluded. Dot-blot hybridization genotyped cervical HPV amplified with MY09/MY11 PCR. Details on this clone: As yet, its antigen is unknown. Sequence at one end of the junction differs from germline and may be a read error. The read ends 3 residues before the CDR3 terminus; that terminus is restored from the germline J gene.

The repertoire was sequenced with immunoSEQ multiplex PCR; TCRdb's copy has only in-frame clones and lacks some. Its table records under 45,000 clones. This clonotype was obtained from a woman between 18 and 70 years old with a cervical HPV16 infection that either progressed to CIN3+ or cleared (not recorded which). Material: blood buffy coat. The V and J genes are TRBV13 and TRBJ2-6, with 11 positions matching TRBD1. CDR3 DNA (partial): TGTGCCAGCAGCCCTGCCGGGACAGGGGGCAACGTC. This translates into CASSPAGTGGNV. The full CDR3 reads CASSPAGTGGNVLTF.